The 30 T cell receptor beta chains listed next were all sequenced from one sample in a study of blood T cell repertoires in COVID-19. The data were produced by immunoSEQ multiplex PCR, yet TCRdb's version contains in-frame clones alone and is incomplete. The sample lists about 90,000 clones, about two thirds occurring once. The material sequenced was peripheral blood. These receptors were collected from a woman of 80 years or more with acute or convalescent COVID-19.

In nucleotides, the CDR3 is TGTGCCAGCAGCCACGACGGGGGGGATTATGGCTACACCTTC. Its protein is CASSHDGGDYGYTF. This chain connects TRBV7-2 to TRBJ1-2; D possibly corresponds to TRBD1 (5 bases). The germline V gene encodes CDR1 SGHTA and CDR2 FQGNSA. This CDR3 is 14 amino acids long. Between the trimmed V and J ends, which lost 5 bases and 5 bases, there was a span of 15 bases.

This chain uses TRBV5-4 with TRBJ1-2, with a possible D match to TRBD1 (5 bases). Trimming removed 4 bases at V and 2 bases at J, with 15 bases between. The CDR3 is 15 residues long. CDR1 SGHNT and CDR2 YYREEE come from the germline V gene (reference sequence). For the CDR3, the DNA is TGTGCCAGCAGCCCCGGGGGGGGGATGAACTATGGCTACACCTTC. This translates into CASSPGGGMNYGYTF.

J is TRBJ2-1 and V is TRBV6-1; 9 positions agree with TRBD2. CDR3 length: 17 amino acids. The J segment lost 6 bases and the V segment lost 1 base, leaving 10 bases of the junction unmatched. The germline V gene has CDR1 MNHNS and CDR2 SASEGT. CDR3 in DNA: TGTGCCAGCAGTGAAGATTGGCGGGGGGGCCTTCTCAATGAGCAGTTCTTC. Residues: CASSEDWRGGLLNEQFF.

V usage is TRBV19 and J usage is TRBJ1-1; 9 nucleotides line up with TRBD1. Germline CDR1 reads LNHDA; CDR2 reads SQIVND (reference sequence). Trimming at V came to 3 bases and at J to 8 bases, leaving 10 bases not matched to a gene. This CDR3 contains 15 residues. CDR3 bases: TGTGCCAGTAGTATTGAGTCGACAGGGGGAGGAGAAGCTTTCTTT. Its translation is CASSIESTGGGEAFF.

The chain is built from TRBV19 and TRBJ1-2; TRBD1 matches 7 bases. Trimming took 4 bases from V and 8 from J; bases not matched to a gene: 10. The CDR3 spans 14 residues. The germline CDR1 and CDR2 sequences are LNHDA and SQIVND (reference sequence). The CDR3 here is CASSRDREGVGYTF. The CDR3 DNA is TGTGCCAGTAGTAGGGACAGAGAAGGCGTCGGCTACACCTTC.

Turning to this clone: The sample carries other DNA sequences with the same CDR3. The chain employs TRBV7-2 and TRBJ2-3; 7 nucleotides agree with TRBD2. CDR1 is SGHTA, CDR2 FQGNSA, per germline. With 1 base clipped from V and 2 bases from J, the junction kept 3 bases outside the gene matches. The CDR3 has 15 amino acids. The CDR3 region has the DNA TGTGCCAGCAGCTTAGGACTAGCATACACAGATACGCAGTATTTT. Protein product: CASSLGLAYTDTQYF. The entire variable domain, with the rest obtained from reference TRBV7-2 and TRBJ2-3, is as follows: GAGVSQSPSNKVTEKGKDVELRCDPISGHTALYWYRQSLGQGLEFLIYFQGNSAPDKSGLPSDRFSAERTGGSVSTLTIQRTQQEDSAVYLCASSLGLAYTDTQYFGPGTRLTVL.

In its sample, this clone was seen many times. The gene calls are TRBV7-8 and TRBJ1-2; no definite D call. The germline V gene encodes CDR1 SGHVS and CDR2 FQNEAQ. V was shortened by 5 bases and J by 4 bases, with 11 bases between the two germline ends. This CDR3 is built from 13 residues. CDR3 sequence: CASSPAGVYGYTF. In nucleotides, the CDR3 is TGTGCCAGCAGCCCGGCCGGGGTCTATGGCTACACCTTC.

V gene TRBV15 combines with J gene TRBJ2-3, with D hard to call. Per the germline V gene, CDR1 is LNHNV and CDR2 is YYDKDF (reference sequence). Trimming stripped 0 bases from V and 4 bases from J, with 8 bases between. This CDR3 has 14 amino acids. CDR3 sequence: CATSRDKQADTQYF. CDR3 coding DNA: TGTGCCACCAGCAGAGATAAGCAGGCAGATACGCAGTATTTT.

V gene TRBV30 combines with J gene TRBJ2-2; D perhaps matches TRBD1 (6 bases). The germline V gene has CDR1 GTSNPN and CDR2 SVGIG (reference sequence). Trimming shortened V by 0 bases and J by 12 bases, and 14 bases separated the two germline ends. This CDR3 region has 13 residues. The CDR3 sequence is CAWSVTGTIKLFF. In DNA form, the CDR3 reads TGTGCCTGGAGTGTGACAGGTACTATCAAGCTGTTTTTT.

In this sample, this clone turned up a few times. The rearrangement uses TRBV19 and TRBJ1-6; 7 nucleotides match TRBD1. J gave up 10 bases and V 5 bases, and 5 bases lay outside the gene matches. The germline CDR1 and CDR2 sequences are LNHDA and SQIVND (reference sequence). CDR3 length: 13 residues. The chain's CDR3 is CASSHVGQSPLHF. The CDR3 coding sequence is TGTGCCAGTAGTCATGTGGGACAGTCACCCCTCCACTTT.

The CDR3 is CASSRQGYTGELFF. As DNA, the CDR3 is TGTGCCAGCAGTCGACAGGGATACACCGGGGAGCTGTTTTTT. The chain uses TRBV2 and TRBJ2-2; 7 positions agree with TRBD1. The CDR3 is 14 residues long. Germline CDR1 and CDR2: SNHLY and FYNNEI. With 5 bases clipped from V and 3 bases from J, the junction kept 3 bases outside the gene matches.

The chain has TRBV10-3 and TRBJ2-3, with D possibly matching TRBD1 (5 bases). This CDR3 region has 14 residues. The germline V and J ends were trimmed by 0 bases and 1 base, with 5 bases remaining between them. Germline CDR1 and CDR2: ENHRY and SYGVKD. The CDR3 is CAISESTGTDTQYF. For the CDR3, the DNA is TGTGCCATCAGTGAGTCGACAGGCACAGATACGCAGTATTTT.

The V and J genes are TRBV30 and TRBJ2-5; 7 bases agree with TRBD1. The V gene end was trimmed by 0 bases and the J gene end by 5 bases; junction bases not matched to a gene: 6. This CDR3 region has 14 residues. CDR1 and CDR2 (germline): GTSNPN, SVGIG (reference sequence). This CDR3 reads CAWSVPQGLETQYF. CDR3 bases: TGTGCCTGGAGTGTTCCACAGGGGCTGGAGACCCAGTACTTC.

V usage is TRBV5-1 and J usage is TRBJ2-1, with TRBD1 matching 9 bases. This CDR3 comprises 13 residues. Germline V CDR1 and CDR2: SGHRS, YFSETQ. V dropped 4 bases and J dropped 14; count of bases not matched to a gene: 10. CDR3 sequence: CASSTGQGEGKFF. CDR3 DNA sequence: TGCGCCAGCAGCACGGGACAGGGAGAGGGAAAGTTCTTC.

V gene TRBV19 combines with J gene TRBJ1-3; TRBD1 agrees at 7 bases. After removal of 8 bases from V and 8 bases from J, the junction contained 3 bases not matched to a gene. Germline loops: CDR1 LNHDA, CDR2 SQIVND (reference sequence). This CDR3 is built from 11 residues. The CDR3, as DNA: TGTGCCAGTGGGACAGAGTACACCATATATTTT. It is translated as CASGTEYTIYF.

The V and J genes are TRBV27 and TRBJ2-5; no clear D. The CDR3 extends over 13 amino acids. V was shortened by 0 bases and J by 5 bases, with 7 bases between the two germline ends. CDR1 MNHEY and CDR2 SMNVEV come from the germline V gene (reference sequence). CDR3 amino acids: CASSLSQWETQYF. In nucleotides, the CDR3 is TGTGCCAGCAGTTTATCCCAGTGGGAGACCCAGTACTTC.

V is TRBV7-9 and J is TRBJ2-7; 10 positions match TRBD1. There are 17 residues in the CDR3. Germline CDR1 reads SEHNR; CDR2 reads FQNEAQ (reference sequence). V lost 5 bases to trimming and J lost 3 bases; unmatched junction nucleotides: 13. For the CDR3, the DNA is TGTGCCAGCAGCCCAAGACCGGGACAGGGGAAATACTACGAGCAGTACTTC. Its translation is CASSPRPGQGKYYEQYF. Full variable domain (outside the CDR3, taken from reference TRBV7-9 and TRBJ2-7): DTGVSQNPRHKITKRGQNVTFRCDPISEHNRLYWYRQTLGQGPEFLTYFQNEAQLEKSRLLSDRFSAERPKGSFSTLEIQRTEQGDSAMYLCASSPRPGQGKYYEQYFGPGTRLTVT.

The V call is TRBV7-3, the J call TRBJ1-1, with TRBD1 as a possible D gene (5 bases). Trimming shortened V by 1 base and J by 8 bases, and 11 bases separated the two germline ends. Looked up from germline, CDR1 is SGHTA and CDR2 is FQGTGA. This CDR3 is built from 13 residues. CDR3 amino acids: CASSLNTGLEAFF. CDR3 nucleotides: TGTGCCAGCAGCTTAAATACAGGATTAGAAGCTTTCTTT.

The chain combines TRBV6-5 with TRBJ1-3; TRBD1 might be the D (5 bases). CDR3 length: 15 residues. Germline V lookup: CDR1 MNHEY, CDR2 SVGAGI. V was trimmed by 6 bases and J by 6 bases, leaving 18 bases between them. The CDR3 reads CASSPVLGGANTIYF. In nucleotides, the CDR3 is TGTGCCAGCAGCCCCGTTCTAGGCGGGGCAAACACCATATATTTT.

The CDR3: CASREPGLAVEQFF. In nucleotides, the CDR3 is TGTGCCAGCAGAGAACCGGGACTAGCCGTTGAGCAGTTCTTC. J is TRBJ2-1 and V is TRBV28, with 9 bases lining up with TRBD2. Looked up from germline, CDR1 is MDHEN and CDR2 is SYDVKM. This CDR3 contains 14 residues. With 6 bases clipped from V and 9 bases from J, the junction kept 9 bases outside the gene matches.

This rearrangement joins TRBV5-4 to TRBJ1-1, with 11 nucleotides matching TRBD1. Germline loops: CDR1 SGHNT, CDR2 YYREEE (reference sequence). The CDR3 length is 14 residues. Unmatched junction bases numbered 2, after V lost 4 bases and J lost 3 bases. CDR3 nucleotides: TGTGCCAGCAGCGGGGGACAGGGGGACACTGAAGCTTTCTTT. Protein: CASSGGQGDTEAFF.

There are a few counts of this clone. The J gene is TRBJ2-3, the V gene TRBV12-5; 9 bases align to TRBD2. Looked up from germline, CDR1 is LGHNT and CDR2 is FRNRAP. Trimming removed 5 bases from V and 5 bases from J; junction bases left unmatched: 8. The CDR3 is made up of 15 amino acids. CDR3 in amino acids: CASGPGLATRDTQYF. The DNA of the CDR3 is TGTGCTAGTGGTCCCGGACTAGCGACACGAGATACGCAGTATTTT.

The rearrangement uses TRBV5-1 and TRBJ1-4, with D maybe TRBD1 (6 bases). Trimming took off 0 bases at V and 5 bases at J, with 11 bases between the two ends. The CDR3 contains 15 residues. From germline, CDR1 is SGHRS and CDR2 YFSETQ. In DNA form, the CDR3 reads TGCGCCAGCAGCTTGGAGGCAGGGGCGAATGAAAAACTGTTTTTT. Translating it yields CASSLEAGANEKLFF.

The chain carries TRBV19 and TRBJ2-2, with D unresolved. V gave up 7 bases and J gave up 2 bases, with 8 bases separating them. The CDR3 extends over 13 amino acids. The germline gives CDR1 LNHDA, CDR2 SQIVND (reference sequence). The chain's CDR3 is CASTQVNTGELFF. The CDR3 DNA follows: TGTGCCAGTACCCAGGTTAACACCGGGGAGCTGTTTTTT.

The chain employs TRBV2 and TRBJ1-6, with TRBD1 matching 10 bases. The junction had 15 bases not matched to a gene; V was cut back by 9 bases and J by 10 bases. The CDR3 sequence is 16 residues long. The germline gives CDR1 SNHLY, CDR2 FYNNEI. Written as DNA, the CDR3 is TGTGCCAGTCTAGCCCAGGGACAGGGGCGCGGATCACCCCTCCACTTT. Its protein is CASLAQGQGRGSPLHF.

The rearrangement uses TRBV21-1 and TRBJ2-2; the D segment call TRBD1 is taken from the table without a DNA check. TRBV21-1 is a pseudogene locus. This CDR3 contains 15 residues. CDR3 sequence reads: CASSWGQPNTGELFF. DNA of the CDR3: TGTGCCAGCAGCTGGGGACAACCGAACACCGGGGAGCTGTTTTTT.

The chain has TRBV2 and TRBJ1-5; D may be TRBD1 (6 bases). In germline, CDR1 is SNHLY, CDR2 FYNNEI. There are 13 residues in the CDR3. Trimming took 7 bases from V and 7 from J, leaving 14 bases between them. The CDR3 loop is CASTEYGGQPQHF. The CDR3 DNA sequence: TGTGCCAGCACGGAATATGGGGGCCAGCCCCAGCATTTT.

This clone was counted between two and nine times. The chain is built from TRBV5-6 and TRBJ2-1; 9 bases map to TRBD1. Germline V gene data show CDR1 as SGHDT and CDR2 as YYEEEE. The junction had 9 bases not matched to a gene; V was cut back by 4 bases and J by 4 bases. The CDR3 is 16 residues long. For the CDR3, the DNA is TGTGCCAGCAGCGAGGACAGGGGAGAGGTTTACAATGAGCAGTTCTTC. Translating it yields CASSEDRGEVYNEQFF.

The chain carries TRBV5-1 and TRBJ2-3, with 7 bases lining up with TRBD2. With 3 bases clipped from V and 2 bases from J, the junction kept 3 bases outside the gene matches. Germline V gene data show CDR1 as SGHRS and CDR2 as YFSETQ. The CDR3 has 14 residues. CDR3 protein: CASSSGGTTDTQYF. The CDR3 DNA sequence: TGCGCCAGCAGCTCCGGGGGGACCACAGATACGCAGTATTTT.

The chain's CDR3 is CASSVSGEGQPQHF. The CDR3 DNA follows: TGTGCCAGCAGCGTATCAGGGGAAGGACAGCCCCAGCATTTT. V usage is TRBV9 and J usage is TRBJ1-5; possibly TRBD1 for D (6 bases). CDR1 and CDR2 from the germline V gene are SGDLS and YYNGEE. The CDR3 is made up of 14 amino acids. Trimming left V 1 base short and J 7 bases short, with 12 bases between.